One sample yielded the 6 T cell receptor beta chains listed below, sequenced in a study of T cells in Graves' hyperthyroidism and ophthalmopathy. RNA transcripts were the template for amplifying TCR beta CDR3 regions. A first-round RT-PCR of the TCR CDR3 used the HTBI primer set. TCRdb re-analysed the multiplex PCR reads in MiXCR, keeping a single row per CDR3 protein. Here the sample spans about 400,000 distinct CDR3 sequences, around a sixth being singletons. Material: blood. These receptors were collected from a woman younger than 35 with Graves' hyperthyroidism that later progressed to Graves' ophthalmopathy.

Only a few counts were recorded for this clonotype. Here the CDR3 reads CASSGDRGQGGLRTNQPQHF. Written as DNA, the CDR3 is TGTGCCAGCAGCGGCGATAGAGGGCAGGGAGGGCTTAGAACAAATCAGCCCCAGCATTTT. V usage is TRBV7-8 and J usage is TRBJ1-5; possible D gene TRBD1, 5 bases. Germline assignment: CDR1 SGHVS and CDR2 FQNEAQ. Deletions cut 5 bases from V and 4 bases from J, with 30 bases between. The CDR3 runs 20 residues.

This clonotype was found many times. CDR3 nucleotide sequence: TGTGCCAGCCGAACTAGCGGGCCCTCCTACGAGCAGTACTTC. Its protein product is CASRTSGPSYEQYF. The chain links TRBV28 to TRBJ2-7; 9 bases are a match to TRBD2. In germline, CDR1 is MDHEN, CDR2 SYDVKM. Trimming removed 8 bases from V and 0 bases from J; junction bases left unmatched: 5. There are 14 residues in the CDR3.

This sequence joins TRBV6-5 and TRBJ2-5; TRBD2 agrees at 11 bases. Germline V lookup: CDR1 MNHEY, CDR2 SVGAGI. The ends lost 11 bases at V and 4 bases at J; junction bases unmatched: 12. The CDR3 is made up of 15 amino acids. In DNA form, the CDR3 reads TGTGCCTCCCACAGACTAGCGGGATCCCCAGAGACCCAGTACTTC. This encodes CASHRLAGSPETQYF.

This clonotype was seen a few times. The chain combines TRBV5-1 with TRBJ1-2; tentatively, D is TRBD1 (6 bases). The germline CDR1 and CDR2 sequences are SGHRS and YFSETQ. Trimming left V 4 bases short and J 8 bases short, with 15 bases between. The CDR3 extends over 13 amino acids. The CDR3 region has the DNA TGCGCCAGCAGCCTGGACAGTTCCGCCGGCTACACCTTC. Its translation is CASSLDSSAGYTF.

V and J are TRBV20-1 and TRBJ2-3, with D possibly being TRBD2 (6 bases). The V and J ends lost 4 bases and 2 bases respectively, with 16 bases between them. The CDR3 covers 15 residues. In germline, CDR1 is DFQATT, CDR2 SNEGSKA (reference sequence). CDR3 region: CSATTGTSSTDTQYF. DNA of the CDR3: TGCAGTGCTACGACCGGGACTTCTTCCACAGATACGCAGTATTTT.

The genes are TRBV11-2 and TRBJ2-2; 8 positions match TRBD1. This CDR3 region has 15 residues. Per the germline V gene, CDR1 is SGHAT and CDR2 is FQNNGV. V trimming: 5 bases; J trimming: 5 bases; junction bases outside the gene matches: 7. The CDR3 protein is CASSHQGAGTGELFF. For the CDR3, the DNA is TGTGCCAGCAGCCATCAGGGGGCTGGGACCGGGGAGCTGTTTTTT. The full variable domain, its missing parts supplied by reference TRBV11-2 and TRBJ2-2, is EAGVAQSPRYKIIEKRQSVAFWCNPISGHATLYWYQQILGQGPKLLIQFQNNGVVDDSQLPKDRFSAERLKGVDSTLKIQPAKLEDSAVYLCASSHQGAGTGELFFGEGSRLTVL.